This TCR beta chain was sequenced in a study of response to subunit inactivated influenza vaccine (dated by TCRdb to between 2017 and 2018). Study-level background: The study used deep quantitative T cell receptor repertoire profiling to track responses to a trivalent subunit inactivated influenza vaccine. Broad study findings and their caveats: According to the authors, only a limited number of new T cells may be recruited by each seasonal influenza vaccination.

Receptor libraries were prepared by RT-PCR. These reads were obtained on an Illumina HiSeq 2500. The public reads were reprocessed in TCRdb via fastp at Q25 and MiXCR, keeping in-frame beta chains. Every distinct CDR3 protein forms one entry, paired with its most common genes and DNA. The sample records some 500,000 distinct CDR3 sequences, 25% of which are singletons. The top ten clonotypes cover 1.9% of the sample. Regarding this clonotype: This receptor's antigen is unknown. There are no base qualities to consult, and no much larger clone falls within one base.

The germline V gene yields SGHTA for CDR1 and FQGNSA for CDR2. Measured from the cysteine to the phenylalanine, the CDR3 is 16 residues long. Of all the DNA, just the CDR3 is kept, 48 bases in frame from base 1. V was cut back by 2 bases and J by 1 base, leaving a gap of 11 bases between them. This clonotype was obtained from a man aged 50-59 years who received an inactivated influenza vaccine. Donor details come from another sample of the same person, matched by shared clones. The sample in question was CD4+ T cells sorted from PBMCs, obtained 5 days after vaccination. The sequence links TRBV7-2 to TRBJ2-2; TRBD1 is a weak D gene call, 6 bases matching. The bases read TGTGCCAGCAGCTTATTTTACAGGGAGAACACCGGGGAGCTGTTTTTT. The translation is CASSLFYRENTGELFF.